This T cell receptor (beta chain) was documented in a study of T cells in narcolepsy. Study-wide context: Patients with NT1 or NT2 and healthy control donors were enrolled. Findings and limits, study-wide: In some patient and control memory CD4+ samples, autoreactive clones were absent. Autoreactive clonotypes reportedly recurred in blood of same and different patients, not controls. Comparing one patient's CSF and blood CD4+ clonotypes highlighted HCRT- and TRIB2-specific autoreactive clonotypes.

To note about this clone: Its antigen is not known.

Measured with immunoSEQ multiplex PCR; TCRdb has only the in-frame clones, and not every one. The sample comprises tens of thousands of clones, around 88% of which are singletons, and under 1.5% rests with the top ten. Sequenced input: CD45RA- memory CD4+ T cells from PBMCs. The receptor was derived from a human donor with narcolepsy.

CDR3 nucleotide sequence: TGTGCCAGCAGTGGGACCCTTGGGGAAGCTGGAAACACCATATATTTT. It is translated as CASSGTLGEAGNTIYF. The rearrangement joins TRBV2 to TRBJ1-3, with D hard to call. Germline V gene lookup returns CDR1 SNHLY and CDR2 FYNNEI. The CDR3 is 16 amino acids. V was pared by 4 bases and J by 2 bases, with 15 bases between.